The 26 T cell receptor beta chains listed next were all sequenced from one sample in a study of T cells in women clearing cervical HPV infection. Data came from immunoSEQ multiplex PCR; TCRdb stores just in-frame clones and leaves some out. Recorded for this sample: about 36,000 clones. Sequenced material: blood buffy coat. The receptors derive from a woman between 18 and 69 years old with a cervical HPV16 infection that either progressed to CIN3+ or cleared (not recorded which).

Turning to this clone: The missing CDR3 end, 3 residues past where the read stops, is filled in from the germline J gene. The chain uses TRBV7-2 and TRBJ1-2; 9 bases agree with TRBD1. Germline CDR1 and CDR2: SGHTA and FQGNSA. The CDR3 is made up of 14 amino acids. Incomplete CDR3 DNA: TGTGCCAGCAGCTTAATAGGGACAGGGTACGGC. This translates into CASSLIGTGYG. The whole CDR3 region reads CASSLIGTGYGYTF.

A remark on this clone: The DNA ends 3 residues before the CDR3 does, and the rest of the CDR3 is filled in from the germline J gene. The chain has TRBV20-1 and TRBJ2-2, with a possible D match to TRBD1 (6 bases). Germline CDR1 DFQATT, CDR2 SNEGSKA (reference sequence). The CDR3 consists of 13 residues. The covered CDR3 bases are TGCAGTGCTATTTTAGGGGGACGAGAAAAG. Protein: CSAILGGREK. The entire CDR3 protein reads CSAILGGREKLFF.

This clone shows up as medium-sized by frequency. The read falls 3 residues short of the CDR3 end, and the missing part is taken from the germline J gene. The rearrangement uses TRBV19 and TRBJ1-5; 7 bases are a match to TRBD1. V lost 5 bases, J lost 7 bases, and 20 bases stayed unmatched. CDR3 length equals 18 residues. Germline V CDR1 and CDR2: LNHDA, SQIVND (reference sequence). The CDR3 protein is CASSPEGGNMLRVQPQHF. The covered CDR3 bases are TGTGCCAGTAGTCCTGAAGGGGGCAATATGCTACGCGTACAGCCC.

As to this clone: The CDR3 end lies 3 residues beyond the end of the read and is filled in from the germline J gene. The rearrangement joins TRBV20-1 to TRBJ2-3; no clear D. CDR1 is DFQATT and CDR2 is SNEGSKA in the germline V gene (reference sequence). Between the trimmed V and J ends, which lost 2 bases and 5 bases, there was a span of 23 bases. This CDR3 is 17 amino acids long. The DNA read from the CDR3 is TGCAGTGCTAGATTTCAGGAGCCTCCGGCCCCTCAAGATACG. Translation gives CSARFQEPPAPQDT. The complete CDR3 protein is CSARFQEPPAPQDTQYF.

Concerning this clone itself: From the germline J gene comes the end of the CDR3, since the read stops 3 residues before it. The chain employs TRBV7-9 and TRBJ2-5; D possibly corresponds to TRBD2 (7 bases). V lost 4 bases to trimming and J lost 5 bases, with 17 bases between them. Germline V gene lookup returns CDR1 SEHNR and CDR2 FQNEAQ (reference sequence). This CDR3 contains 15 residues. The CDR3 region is CASSSTGGLWETQYF. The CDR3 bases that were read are TGTGCCAGCAGCTCTACGGGGGGCCTGTGGGAGACC.

The sequenced part of the CDR3 DNA is TGTGCCAGCAGCCAACTTCAGGGGGGACTCGGGACCTACGAG. Translation: CASSQLQGGLGTYE. In full, the CDR3 is CASSQLQGGLGTYEQYF. The chain couples TRBV4-2 to TRBJ2-7, with D perhaps TRBD1 (7 bases). From the germline J gene comes the end of the CDR3, since the read stops 3 residues before it. CDR1 is LGHNA, CDR2 YNFKEQ, per germline. The CDR3 runs to 17 residues. Trimming pared 2 bases from V and 2 bases from J, leaving 19 bases between.

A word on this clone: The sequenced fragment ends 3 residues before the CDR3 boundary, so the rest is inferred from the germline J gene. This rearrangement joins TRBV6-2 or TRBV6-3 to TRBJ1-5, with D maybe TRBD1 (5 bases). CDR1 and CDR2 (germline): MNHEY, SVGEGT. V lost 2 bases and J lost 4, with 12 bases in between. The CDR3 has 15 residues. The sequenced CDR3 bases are TGTGCCAGCAGTTACGACAGAAAAGCTAATCAGCCC. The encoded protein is CASSYDRKANQP. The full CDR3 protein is CASSYDRKANQPQHF.

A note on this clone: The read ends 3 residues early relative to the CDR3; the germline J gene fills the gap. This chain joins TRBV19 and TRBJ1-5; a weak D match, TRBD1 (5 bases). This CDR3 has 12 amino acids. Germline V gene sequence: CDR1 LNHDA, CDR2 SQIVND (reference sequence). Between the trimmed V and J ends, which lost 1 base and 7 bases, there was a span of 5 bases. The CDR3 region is CASSIGQQPQHF. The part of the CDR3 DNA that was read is TGTGCCAGTAGTATAGGACAGCAGCCC.

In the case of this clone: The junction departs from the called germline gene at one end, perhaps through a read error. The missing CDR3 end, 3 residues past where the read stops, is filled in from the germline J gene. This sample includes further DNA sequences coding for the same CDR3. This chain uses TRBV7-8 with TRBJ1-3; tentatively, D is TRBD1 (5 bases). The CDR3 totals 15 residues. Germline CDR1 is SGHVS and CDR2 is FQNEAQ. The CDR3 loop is CASSLGQGVGNTIYF. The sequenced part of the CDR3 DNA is TGTGCCAGCAGCTTAGGTCAGGGTGTGGGAAACACA.

CDR3 sequence reads: CASNGRVNTEAFF. CDR3 DNA (partial): TGTGCCAGCAACGGCAGGGTGAACACTGAA. J is TRBJ1-1 and V is TRBV11-2, with D possibly being TRBD1 (5 bases). The missing CDR3 end, 3 residues past where the read stops, is filled in from the germline J gene. Germline V gene sequence: CDR1 SGHAT, CDR2 FQNNGV. Trimming pared 7 bases from V and 0 bases from J, leaving 9 bases between. This CDR3 contains 13 residues.

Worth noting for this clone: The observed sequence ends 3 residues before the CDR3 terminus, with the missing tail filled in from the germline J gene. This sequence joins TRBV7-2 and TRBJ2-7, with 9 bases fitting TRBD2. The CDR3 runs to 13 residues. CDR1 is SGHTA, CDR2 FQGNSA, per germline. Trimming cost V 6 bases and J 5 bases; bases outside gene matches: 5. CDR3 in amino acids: CASRGGGGNEQYF. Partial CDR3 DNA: TGTGCCAGCAGGGGCGGGGGGGGGAACGAG.

The sequenced CDR3 bases are TGTGCCTGTCGCCGCGAGGTGGGCACCTACAATGAG. Translation: CACRREVGTYNE. The complete CDR3 sequence is CACRREVGTYNEQFF. The rearrangement uses TRBV30 and TRBJ2-1, with D hard to call. The read ends 3 residues shy of where the CDR3 ends; the end is completed using the germline J gene. This CDR3 is 15 amino acids long. Germline V gene sequence: CDR1 GTSNPN, CDR2 SVGIG (reference sequence). V lost 6 bases and J lost 2, with 17 bases in between. The full variable domain, in which reference TRBV30 and TRBJ2-1 provide the parts outside the CDR3, is SQTIHQWPATLVQPVGSPLSLECTVEGTSNPNLYWYRQAAGRGLQLLFYSVGIGQISSEVPQNLSASRPQDRQFILSSKKLLLSDSGFYLCACRREVGTYNEQFFGPGTRLTVL.

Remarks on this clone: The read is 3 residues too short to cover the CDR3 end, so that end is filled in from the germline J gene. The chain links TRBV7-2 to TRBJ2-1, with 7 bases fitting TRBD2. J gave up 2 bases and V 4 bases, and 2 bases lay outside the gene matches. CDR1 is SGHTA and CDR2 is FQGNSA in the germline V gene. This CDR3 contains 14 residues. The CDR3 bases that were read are TGTGCCAGCAGCTCGAGCGGGACCTACAATGAG. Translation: CASSSSGTYNE. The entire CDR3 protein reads CASSSSGTYNEQFF.

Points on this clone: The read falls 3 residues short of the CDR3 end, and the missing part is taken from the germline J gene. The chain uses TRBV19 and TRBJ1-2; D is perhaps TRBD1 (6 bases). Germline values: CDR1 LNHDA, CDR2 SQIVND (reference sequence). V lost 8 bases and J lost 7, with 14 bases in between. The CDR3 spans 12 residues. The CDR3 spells CASSRGGAGYTF. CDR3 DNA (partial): TGTGCCAGTTCGCGGGGGGGGGCTGGC. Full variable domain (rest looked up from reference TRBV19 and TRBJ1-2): DGGITQSPKYLFRKEGQNVTLSCEQNLNHDAMYWYRQDPGQGLRLIYYSQIVNDFQKGDIAEGYSVSREKKESFPLTVTSAQKNPTAFYLCASSRGGAGYTFGSGTRLTVV.

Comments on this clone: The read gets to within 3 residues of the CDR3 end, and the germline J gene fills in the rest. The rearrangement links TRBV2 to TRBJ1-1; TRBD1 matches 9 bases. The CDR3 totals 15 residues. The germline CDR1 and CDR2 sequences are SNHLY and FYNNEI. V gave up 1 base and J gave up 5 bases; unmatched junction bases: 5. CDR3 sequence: CASSEDRGRGTEAFF. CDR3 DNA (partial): TGTGCCAGCAGTGAAGACAGGGGGCGAGGAACTGAA.

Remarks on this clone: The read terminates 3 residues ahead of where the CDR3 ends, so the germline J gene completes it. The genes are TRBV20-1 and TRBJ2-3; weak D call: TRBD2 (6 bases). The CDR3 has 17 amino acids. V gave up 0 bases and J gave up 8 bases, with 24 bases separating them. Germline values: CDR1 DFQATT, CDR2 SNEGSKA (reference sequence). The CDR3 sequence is CSARDNGRDSGQGTQYF. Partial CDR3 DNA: TGCAGTGCTAGAGATAATGGAAGGGATAGCGGCCAGGGTACG.

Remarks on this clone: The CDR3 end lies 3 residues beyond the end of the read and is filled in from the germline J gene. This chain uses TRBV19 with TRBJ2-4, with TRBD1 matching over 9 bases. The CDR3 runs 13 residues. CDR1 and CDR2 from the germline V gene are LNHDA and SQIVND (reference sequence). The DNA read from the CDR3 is TGTGCCAGTAGTATCTGGGACAGGGTTGGT. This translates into CASSIWDRVG. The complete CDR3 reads CASSIWDRVGQYF.

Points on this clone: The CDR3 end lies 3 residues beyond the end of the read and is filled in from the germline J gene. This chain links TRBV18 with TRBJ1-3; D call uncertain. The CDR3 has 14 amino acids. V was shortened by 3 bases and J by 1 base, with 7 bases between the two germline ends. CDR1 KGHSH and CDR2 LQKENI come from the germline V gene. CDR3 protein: CASSPDSSGNTIYF. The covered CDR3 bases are TGTGCCAGCTCACCCGACTCGTCTGGAAACACC.

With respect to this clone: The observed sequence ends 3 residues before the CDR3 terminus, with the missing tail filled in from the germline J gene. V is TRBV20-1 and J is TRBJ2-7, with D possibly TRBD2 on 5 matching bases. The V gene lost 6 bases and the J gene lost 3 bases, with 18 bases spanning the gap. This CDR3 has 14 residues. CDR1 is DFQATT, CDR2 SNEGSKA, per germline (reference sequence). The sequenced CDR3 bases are TGCAGTGCGAGGGTGTCAGTTCCATTCTACGAG. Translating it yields CSARVSVPFYE. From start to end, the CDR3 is CSARVSVPFYEQYF.

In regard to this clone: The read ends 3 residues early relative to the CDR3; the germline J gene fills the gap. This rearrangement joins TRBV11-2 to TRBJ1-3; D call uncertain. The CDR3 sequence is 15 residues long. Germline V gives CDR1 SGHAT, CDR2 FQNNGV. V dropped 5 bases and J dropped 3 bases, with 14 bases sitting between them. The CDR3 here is CASSASGVVGNTIYF. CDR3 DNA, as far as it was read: TGTGCCAGCAGCGCTTCCGGTGTGGTTGGAAACACC.

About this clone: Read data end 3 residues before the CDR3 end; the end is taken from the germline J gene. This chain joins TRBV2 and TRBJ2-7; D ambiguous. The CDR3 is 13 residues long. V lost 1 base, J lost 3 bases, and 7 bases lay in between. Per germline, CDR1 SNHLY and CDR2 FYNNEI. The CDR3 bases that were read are TGTGCCAGCAGTGAAGGTTCCGGCTACGAG. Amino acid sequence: CASSEGSGYE. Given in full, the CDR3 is CASSEGSGYEQYF.

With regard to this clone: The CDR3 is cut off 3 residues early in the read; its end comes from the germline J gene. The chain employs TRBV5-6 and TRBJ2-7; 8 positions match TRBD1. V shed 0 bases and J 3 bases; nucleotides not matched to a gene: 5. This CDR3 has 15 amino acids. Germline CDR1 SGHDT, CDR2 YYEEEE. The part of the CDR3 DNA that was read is TGTGCCAGCAGCTTGGTGGGGGGACAGGACTACGAG. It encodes CASSLVGGQDYE. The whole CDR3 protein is CASSLVGGQDYEQYF.

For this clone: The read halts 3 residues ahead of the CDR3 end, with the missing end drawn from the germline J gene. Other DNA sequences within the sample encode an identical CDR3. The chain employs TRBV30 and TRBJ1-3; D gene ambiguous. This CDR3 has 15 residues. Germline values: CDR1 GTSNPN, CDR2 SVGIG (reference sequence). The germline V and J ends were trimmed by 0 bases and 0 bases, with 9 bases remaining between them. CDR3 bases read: TGTGCCTGGAGTGTATACTATGCCTCTGGAAACACC. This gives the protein CAWSVYYASGNT. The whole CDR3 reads CAWSVYYASGNTIYF. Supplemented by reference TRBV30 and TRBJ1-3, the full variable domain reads SQTIHQWPATLVQPVGSPLSLECTVEGTSNPNLYWYRQAAGRGLQLLFYSVGIGQISSEVPQNLSASRPQDRQFILSSKKLLLSDSGFYLCAWSVYYASGNTIYFGEGSWLTVV.

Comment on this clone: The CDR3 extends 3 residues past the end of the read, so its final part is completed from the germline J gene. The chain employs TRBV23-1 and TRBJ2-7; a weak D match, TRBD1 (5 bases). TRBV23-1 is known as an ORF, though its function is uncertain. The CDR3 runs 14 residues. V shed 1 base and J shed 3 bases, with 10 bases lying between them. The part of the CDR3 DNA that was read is TGCGCCAGCAGTCAATTGATTGGACACTACGAG. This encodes CASSQLIGHYE. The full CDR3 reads CASSQLIGHYEQYF.

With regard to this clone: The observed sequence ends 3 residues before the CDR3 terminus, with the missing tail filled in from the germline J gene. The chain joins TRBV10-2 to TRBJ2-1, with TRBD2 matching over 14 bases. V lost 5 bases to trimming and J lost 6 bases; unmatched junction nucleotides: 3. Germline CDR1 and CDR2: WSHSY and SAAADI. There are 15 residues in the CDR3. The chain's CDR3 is CASSLGTSGGNEQFF. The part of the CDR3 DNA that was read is TGCGCCAGCAGTCTCGGGACTAGCGGGGGCAATGAG.

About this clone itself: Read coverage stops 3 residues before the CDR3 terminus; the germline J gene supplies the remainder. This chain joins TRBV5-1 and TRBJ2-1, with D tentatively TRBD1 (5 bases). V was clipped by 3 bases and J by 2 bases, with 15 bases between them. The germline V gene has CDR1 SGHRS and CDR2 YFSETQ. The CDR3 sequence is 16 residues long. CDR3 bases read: TGCGCCAGCAGCTGGTGGCCCAGGGCCCCCTACAATGAG. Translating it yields CASSWWPRAPYNE. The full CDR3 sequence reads CASSWWPRAPYNEQFF.